The rows below give T cell receptor beta chains drawn from one sample of a study of cytomegalovirus exposure and HLA in healthy donors. Sequencing used immunoSEQ multiplex PCR; TCRdb keeps in-frame clones, though not all of them. This repertoire shows 150,000 or so clones, 60% to 85% found once; its top ten account for less than 15%. Sequencing was carried out using PBMCs. The receptors shown here come from a man in his forties in good health and CMV-seropositive. Both conserved end residues are part of each CDR3. D genes are given only for firm matches.

v_call,d_call,j_call,cdr3_aa,cdr3_nt
TRBV2,NA,TRBJ2-7,CASSAIKF,TGTGCCAGCAGTGCTATCAAATTC
TRBV10-3,NA,TRBJ1-2,CAIQRPGIDHGYTF,TGTGCCATCCAGAGGCCCGGTATAGATCATGGCTACACCTTC
TRBV4-3,NA,TRBJ2-5,CASSNRVGTQETQYF,TGCGCCAGCAGCAACAGGGTCGGCACCCAAGAGACCCAGTACTTC
TRBV6-1,TRBD2,TRBJ2-5,CASSEQGGQETQYF,TGTGCCAGCAGTGAACAGGGAGGGCAAGAGACCCAGTACTTC
TRBV5-4,NA,TRBJ2-7,CASSPGSGGDEQYF,TGTGCCAGCAGCCCCGGCTCTGGAGGCGACGAGCAGTACTTC
TRBV15,TRBD2,TRBJ2-3,CATSELAGRVTDTQYF,TGTGCCACCAGCGAACTAGCGGGGAGGGTCACAGATACGCAGTATTTT
TRBV5-1,NA,TRBJ1-4,CASSYSTTPKEKLFF,TGCGCCAGCAGCTACTCCACCACTCCGAAAGAAAAACTGTTTTTT
TRBV5-4,TRBD2,TRBJ2-7,CASSLARPLTSGEQYF,TGTGCCAGCAGCTTGGCCCGGCCCCTTACTAGCGGCGAGCAGTACTTC
TRBV19,TRBD2,TRBJ2-5,CASSIVPAGVETQYF,TGTGCCAGTAGTATAGTTCCAGCGGGAGTTGAGACCCAGTACTTC
TRBV7-8,TRBD1,TRBJ2-7,CASSFGQGPYEQYF,TGTGCCAGCAGCTTCGGACAGGGGCCCTACGAGCAGTACTTC
TRBV6-1,NA,TRBJ1-4,CASSVLSGTNEKLFF,TGTGCCAGCAGCGTACTATCAGGGACTAATGAAAAACTGTTTTTT
TRBV9,TRBD2,TRBJ2-5,CASSGPAGVETQYF,TGTGCCAGCAGCGGACCAGCGGGAGTGGAGACCCAGTACTTC
TRBV4-3,NA,TRBJ2-7,CASSQEQALEQYF,TGCGCCAGCAGCCAAGAACAGGCTCTCGAGCAGTACTTC
TRBV18,NA,TRBJ2-1,CASSTSYNEQFF,TGTGCCAGCTCAACTAGCTACAATGAGCAGTTCTTC
TRBV5-6,TRBD1,TRBJ1-2,CASSFGSQGDDYGYTF,TGTGCCAGCAGCTTCGGCTCACAGGGGGATGACTATGGCTACACCTTC
TRBV19,NA,TRBJ2-7,CASSWAPAETYEQYF,TGTGCCAGTAGTTGGGCCCCAGCGGAGACCTACGAGCAGTACTTC
TRBV19,TRBD2,TRBJ2-2,CASNSGLAGPTGELFF,TGTGCCAGTAATTCGGGACTAGCGGGACCCACCGGGGAGCTGTTTTTT